A single sample is the source of the 3 T cell receptor beta chains below, sequenced in a study of blood T cell repertoires in COVID-19. Generated by immunoSEQ multiplex PCR, the TCRdb table keeps only in-frame clones and is missing some. There are tens of thousands of clones in the sample; around 87% occur only once, and roughly 7.1% lies in the top ten. Sequencing input: peripheral blood. These receptors all stem from a human donor with acute or convalescent COVID-19. The donor label of this sample is uncertain.

This chain links TRBV11-2 with TRBJ2-7; no clear D gene. The germline gives CDR1 SGHAT, CDR2 FQNNGV. The V and J ends lost 3 bases and 1 base respectively, with 13 bases between them. The CDR3 loop spans 15 amino acids. The CDR3, as DNA: TGTGCCAGCAGCTTCGGGTCAGTGGGTTCCTACGAGCAGTACTTC. It yields the protein CASSFGSVGSYEQYF.

This sequence joins TRBV7-9 and TRBJ1-1; 8 bases agree with TRBD1. The V segment lost 5 bases and the J segment 5 bases; nucleotides outside the gene matches: 10. CDR1 and CDR2 (germline): SEHNR, FQNEAQ (reference sequence). The CDR3 loop spans 15 amino acids. The chain's CDR3 is CASSPNSNRGTEAFF. The CDR3 DNA reads TGTGCCAGCAGCCCCAACTCCAACAGGGGGACTGAAGCTTTCTTT.

A note on this clone: Other DNA sequences within the sample encode an identical CDR3. V and J are TRBV10-3 and TRBJ2-7; D may be TRBD2 (6 bases). CDR3 length equals 14 residues. CDR1 and CDR2 from the germline V gene are ENHRY and SYGVKD. V gave up 5 bases and J gave up 2 bases, with 13 bases separating them. The CDR3 DNA sequence: TGTGCCATCAGTACCGGGACGGGAGCCTACGAGCAGTACTTC. Translating gives CAISTGTGAYEQYF.